This TCR beta chain was found in a study of blood T cell repertoires in COVID-19. The authors' processing: Estimation of nucleated cell counts relied on the amplification of reference gene primers. The data were produced by immunoSEQ multiplex PCR, yet TCRdb's version contains in-frame clones alone and is incomplete. The V and J calls and clone size were taken over from that table, and D and trimming were inferred from the DNA. The data contain about 120,000 clones, around 78% of them singletons. The CDR3 covers 12 residues. Germline CDR1 and CDR2: MNHEY and SMNVEV (reference sequence). With 8 bases removed from V and 9 bases from J, the gap between germline ends came to 13 bases. This clone was seen a single time.

This TCR derives from a man aged 25 to 45 with acute or convalescent COVID-19. Sequenced input: peripheral blood. The gene calls are TRBV27 and TRBJ2-2; tentatively, D is TRBD1 (6 bases). The CDR3, as DNA: TGTGCCAGCCTGGGGGCGACGCGGGAGCTGTTTTTT. Encoded protein: CASLGATRELFF.